One and the same sample provided the 13 T cell receptor beta chains below, sequenced in a study of control samples from healthy donors and cancer patients. Generated by immunoSEQ multiplex PCR, the TCRdb table keeps only in-frame clones and is missing some. The table lists about 140,000 clones, 88% of them singletons. Sample: blood. These receptors were collected from a man aged 18-30 years in good health.

The chain links TRBV7-6 to TRBJ1-6; D is ambiguous. The V and J ends lost 0 bases and 7 bases respectively, with 10 bases between them. Germline CDR1 and CDR2: SGHVS and FNYEAQ. This CDR3 region has 15 residues. CDR3 DNA sequence: TGTGCCAGCAGCTTAGCGGGGTACAAGAATTCACCCCTCCACTTT. Amino acid sequence: CASSLAGYKNSPLHF. Looking up the rest from reference TRBV7-6 and TRBJ1-6 gives the full variable domain: GAGVSQSPRYKVTKRGQDVALRCDPISGHVSLYWYRQALGQGPEFLTYFNYEAQQDKSGLPNDRFSAERPEGSISTLTIQRTEQRDSAMYRCASSLAGYKNSPLHFGNGTRLTVT.

The chain employs TRBV6-2 or TRBV6-3 and TRBJ2-7; D is unclear. This CDR3 is built from 15 residues. CDR1 is MNHEY, CDR2 SVGEGT, per germline. V was cut by 3 bases and J by 0 bases, with 12 bases left in between. The CDR3 region is CASSYSQTSSYEQYF. In DNA, the CDR3 is TGTGCCAGCAGTTATTCACAGACGAGCTCCTACGAGCAGTACTTC.

The J gene is TRBJ1-2, the V gene TRBV10-1; D is unresolved. This CDR3 has 15 residues. V was shortened by 2 bases and J by 7 bases, with 17 bases between the two germline ends. Germline V gene lookup returns CDR1 WNHNN and CDR2 SYGVQD (reference sequence). The CDR3 DNA reads TGCGCCAGCAGTGAGACTGGAAGCCACGGCGGTGGCTACACCTTC. This encodes CASSETGSHGGGYTF.

The rearrangement uses TRBV5-1 and TRBJ1-6; the match to TRBD1 covers 9 bases. The V and J ends lost 4 bases and 6 bases, in that order; junction bases with no gene match: 8. This CDR3 contains 16 residues. Germline lookup yields CDR1 SGHRS and CDR2 YFSETQ. The CDR3 bases are TGCGCCAGCAGCAAATCCGGGACAGGGATTAATTCACCCCTCCACTTT. It translates to CASSKSGTGINSPLHF.

The gene calls are TRBV7-2 and TRBJ1-4, with D possibly TRBD1 on 5 matching bases. Trimming pared 4 bases from V and 7 bases from J, leaving 13 bases between. Looked up from germline, CDR1 is SGHTA and CDR2 is FQGNSA. The CDR3 has 14 amino acids. As DNA, the CDR3 is TGTGCCAGCAGCTCCTCGGGAGGGGTTGAAAAACTGTTTTTT. As protein: CASSSSGGVEKLFF.

The gene calls are TRBV4-3 and TRBJ1-2, with 7 bases that match TRBD1. The CDR3 has 17 residues. The germline V gene has CDR1 LGHNA and CDR2 YSLEER. J was trimmed by 5 bases and V by 5 bases; bases with no gene match: 17. The CDR3 nucleotides are TGCGCCAGCAGCTCTACGACAGGGCCACAGGGTGGGTATGGCTACACCTTC. Protein product: CASSSTTGPQGGYGYTF.

J is TRBJ1-3 and V is TRBV19, with TRBD1 matching 8 bases. Germline V gene lookup returns CDR1 LNHDA and CDR2 SQIVND (reference sequence). The CDR3 runs to 16 residues. Trimming removed 3 bases from V and 3 bases from J; junction bases left unmatched: 7. The CDR3 DNA reads TGTGCCAGTAGTATTCGGCAGGGGGCCGTTGGAAACACCATATATTTT. Translated: CASSIRQGAVGNTIYF.

V and J are TRBV30 and TRBJ2-5; D may correspond to TRBD1 or TRBD2 (5 bases each). V gave up 0 bases and J gave up 5 bases, with 10 bases separating them. Germline CDR1 is GTSNPN and CDR2 is SVGIG (reference sequence). The CDR3 extends over 13 amino acids. The CDR3 sequence is CAWSVRGGETQYF. The CDR3 coding sequence is TGTGCCTGGAGTGTCCGGGGCGGGGAGACCCAGTACTTC.

This clone was seen a handful of times. V and J are TRBV25-1 and TRBJ2-1; 9 bases line up with TRBD2. This CDR3 has 15 residues. J gave up 8 bases and V 0 bases, and 5 bases lay outside the gene matches. CDR1 is MGHDK and CDR2 is SYGVNS in the germline V gene. The CDR3 protein is CASSEYVLAGHEQFF. DNA for the CDR3: TGTGCCAGCAGTGAATATGTACTAGCGGGCCATGAGCAGTTCTTC. The whole variable domain, filled in from reference TRBV25-1 and TRBJ2-1, reads EADIYQTPRYLVIGTGKKITLECSQTMGHDKMYWYQQDPGMELHLIHYSYGVNSTEKGDLSSESTVSRIRTEHFPLTLESARPSHTSQYLCASSEYVLAGHEQFFGPGTRLTVL.

This clone was found a few times. The V call is TRBV5-4, the J call TRBJ2-7, with D perhaps being TRBD1 or TRBD2 (5 bases each). The ends were cut back, 0 bases at V and 4 bases at J, with 11 bases in the middle. Germline assignment: CDR1 SGHNT and CDR2 YYREEE (reference sequence). CDR3 length equals 14 residues. The CDR3 is CASSLGGTMYEQYF. DNA of the CDR3: TGTGCCAGCAGCTTGGGAGGGACGATGTACGAGCAGTACTTC.

The genes are TRBV7-2 and TRBJ2-7, with D perhaps given as TRBD1 or TRBD2 (5 bases each). The CDR3 loop spans 15 amino acids. Trimming pared 5 bases from V and 6 bases from J, leaving 20 bases between. Germline assignment: CDR1 SGHTA and CDR2 FQGNSA. The CDR3 region has the DNA TGTGCCAGCAGCCTTCCGGGACGGCCTCTTATCGAGCAGTACTTC. This gives the protein CASSLPGRPLIEQYF.

V gene TRBV5-1 combines with J gene TRBJ2-5; D gene ambiguous. The CDR3 extends over 13 amino acids. CDR1 is SGHRS, CDR2 YFSETQ, per germline. V dropped 0 bases and J dropped 3 bases, with 6 bases sitting between them. CDR3 residues: CASSLVVEETQYF. The CDR3 region has the DNA TGCGCCAGCAGCTTGGTAGTGGAAGAGACCCAGTACTTC.

This clone was observed a handful of times. This rearrangement joins TRBV5-1 to TRBJ2-7, with D possibly TRBD2 on 5 matching bases. Trimming left V 1 base short and J 6 bases short, with 14 bases between. The CDR3 extends over 14 amino acids. Per germline, CDR1 SGHRS and CDR2 YFSETQ. CDR3 coding DNA: TGCGCCAGCAGCTTGTTGTCCGGGGAAGGCGAGCAGTACTTC. It yields the protein CASSLLSGEGEQYF.